This T cell receptor beta chain was sequenced for a study of beta chain features in type 1 diabetes. The entirety of the isolated RNA underwent reverse transcription, so expressed TCRB transcripts were sequenced. Profiled with immunoSEQ multiplex PCR; TCRdb holds only in-frame clones, not every one. The repertoire includes roughly 240,000 clones, 20% to 25% of them detected once, and 0.012% sits in the top ten. V shed 1 base and J 9 bases; nucleotides not matched to a gene: 6. The germline V gene has CDR1 SEHNR and CDR2 FQNEAQ (reference sequence). The CDR3 consists of 14 residues. Study-level findings and limits: Shortening that was moderate but significant affected the TCRB CDR3s of Type 1 diabetes patients in all four CD4+ subsets.

As regards this clone: What it recognizes is unknown.

This clonotype originated in a woman between 25 and 40 years old with type 1 diabetes. Sequenced: naive CD4+ T cells from blood. The J gene is TRBJ2-1, the V gene TRBV7-9, with 7 positions matching TRBD1. The CDR3, as DNA: TGTGCCAGCAGCTTAGAGACAACAGGGGTTGAGCAGTTCTTC. Its translation: CASSLETTGVEQFF.